The rows below give T cell receptor beta chains drawn from one sample of a study of control samples from healthy donors and cancer patients. This table comes from immunoSEQ multiplex PCR, and its TCRdb copy is limited to in-frame clones, with some not included. The table has approximately 82,000 clones, around 87% seen once. Material: blood. The receptors stem from a man over 45 in good health. The CDR3 runs from the conserved cysteine through the conserved F or W. Each record gives: J gene, D gene, clone size, V gene, CDR3 DNA, CDR3 protein. The D gene is left open where the match is weak. Part of the rows lack a size; the others show once, few, many or a class for expanded clones.

TRBJ2-1,.,.,TRBV7-8,TGTGCCAGCAGCTTGCGGGATTTAAACAATGAGCAGTTCTTC,CASSLRDLNNEQFF
TRBJ2-1,.,.,TRBV9,TGTGCCAGCAGCGCTTCCCAGGGTAGTGTACCCGATTGGGGTGAGCAGTTCTTC,CASSASQGSVPDWGEQFF
TRBJ1-5,.,.,TRBV19,TGTGCCAGTATCGATGGGGGGGGTAGCAATCAGCCCCAGCATTTT,CASIDGGGSNQPQHF
TRBJ2-3,.,.,TRBV5-1,TGCGCCAGCAGCTTGGAGACGTCCTTGGAAGATACGCAGTATTTT,CASSLETSLEDTQYF
TRBJ1-1,.,.,TRBV6-2/TRBV6-3,TGTGCCAGCAGCCGATCAGTCGGCACTGAAGCTTTCTTT,CASSRSVGTEAFF
TRBJ1-1,.,.,TRBV5-1,TGCGCCAGCAGCCACGGGGGCTGGGGCGGAGCTTTCTTT,CASSHGGWGGAFF
TRBJ1-6,.,.,TRBV7-3,TGTGCCAGCAGCTTGCAGGGGAGTACTTATTCACCCCTCCACTTT,CASSLQGSTYSPLHF
TRBJ1-5,TRBD1,once,TRBV7-2,TGTGCCAGCAGCGCTGACAGGGGCTTCACGCCCCAGCATTTT,CASSADRGFTPQHF
TRBJ2-1,.,.,TRBV6-2/TRBV6-3,TGTGCCAGCAGTATCGTGAGAGACTCCTACAATGAGCAGTTCTTC,CASSIVRDSYNEQFF
TRBJ2-1,TRBD2,.,TRBV19,TGTGCCAGTAGCAACGGACTAGGGCTCCATGAGCAGTTCTTC,CASSNGLGLHEQFF
TRBJ1-1,.,.,TRBV30,TGTGCCTGGAACAGGGAAGTCATGAACACTGAAGCTTTCTTT,CAWNREVMNTEAFF
TRBJ1-1,.,.,TRBV14,TGTGCCAGCAGGCCACAGGGTACGGGTGAAGCTTTCTTT,CASRPQGTGEAFF
TRBJ1-6,.,.,TRBV19,TGTGCCAGTAGTATGGGTTCCTTGGGGAATTCACCCCTCCACTTT,CASSMGSLGNSPLHF
TRBJ2-7,.,medium-sized,TRBV6-5,TGTGCCAGCAGTTACTCGGGGAGCTACGAGCAGTACTTC,CASSYSGSYEQYF
TRBJ2-7,TRBD2,.,TRBV6-5,TGTGCCAGCAGTCTAGCGGGAAGTTTCTACGAGCAGTACTTC,CASSLAGSFYEQYF
TRBJ2-7,TRBD2,.,TRBV7-2,TGTGCCAGCAGCTTAAGATGGGGGACTAGCGGGATCTACGAGCAGTACTTC,CASSLRWGTSGIYEQYF
TRBJ2-1,.,.,TRBV11-1,TGTGCCAGCAGCTTACGGGGGACAAATGAGCAGTTCTTC,CASSLRGTNEQFF
TRBJ1-5,TRBD1,few,TRBV23-1,TGCGCCAGCAGTCTCACGAACAGGGGTTTATGGGGCAATCAGCCCCAGCATTTT,CASSLTNRGLWGNQPQHF
TRBJ2-1,TRBD1,.,TRBV7-6,TGTGCCAGCAGCTTAGCGACAGGGGGCGGGAATGAGCAGTTCTTC,CASSLATGGGNEQFF
TRBJ1-4,.,.,TRBV4-3,TGCGCCAGCAGCCGGTCCCTAGCAGGGGTTAATGAAAAACTGTTTTTT,CASSRSLAGVNEKLFF
TRBJ1-2,TRBD1,.,TRBV29-1,TGCAGCGTTGGGGGGACAGGGGACTATGGCTACACCTTC,CSVGGTGDYGYTF
TRBJ1-1,TRBD1,.,TRBV28,TGTGCCAGCAGCGCAGGGGGCTTGGGGAACACTGAAGCTTTCTTT,CASSAGGLGNTEAFF
TRBJ1-2,.,.,TRBV7-9,TGTGCCAGCAGCTTAGATCGGGGCAGCTATGGCTACACCTTC,CASSLDRGSYGYTF
TRBJ2-7,.,few,TRBV7-3,TGTGCCAGCAGCTTAAGTTCGGGGACCCCGATCTTGCAGTACTTC,CASSLSSGTPILQYF
TRBJ2-5,TRBD1,.,TRBV24-1,TGTGCCACCAGTGACAGACAGGGTGGGCCAGTTGAGACCCAGTACTTC,CATSDRQGGPVETQYF
TRBJ2-1,.,.,TRBV12-3/TRBV12-4,TGTGCCAGCACTTCCAGGGTGGACAATGAGCAGTTCTTC,CASTSRVDNEQFF
TRBJ1-2,.,.,TRBV27,TGTGCCAGCAGTCTGACAGGTTCCTATGGCTACACCTTC,CASSLTGSYGYTF
TRBJ1-1,.,.,TRBV11-1,TGTGCCAGCAGCTTATCCCGCGGGTTGGATGAAGCTTTCTTT,CASSLSRGLDEAFF
TRBJ1-1,.,few,TRBV5-6,TGTGCCAGCAGCTTGGGTTGGGGGCAAGGTGAAGCTTTCTTT,CASSLGWGQGEAFF
TRBJ1-6,.,.,TRBV24-1,TGTGCCACCAGTGGGGACGGGAATTCACCCCTCCACTTT,CATSGDGNSPLHF
TRBJ2-7,TRBD2,.,TRBV4-3,TGCGCCAGCAGCCAAGAGCTAGCGGGAAGGGGCGAGCAGTACTTC,CASSQELAGRGEQYF
TRBJ1-1,.,.,TRBV11-1,TGTGCCAGCAGCTTAAGGGCGATGAACACTGAAGCTTTCTTT,CASSLRAMNTEAFF
TRBJ2-7,TRBD2,.,TRBV7-9,TGTGCCAGCAGCTTCACTAGCGGTCCCTACGAGCAGTACTTC,CASSFTSGPYEQYF
TRBJ1-2,TRBD1,.,TRBV19,TGTGCCAGTAGCCTCGGTGGCAGGGGGAACTATGGCTACACCTTC,CASSLGGRGNYGYTF
TRBJ1-2,TRBD1,.,TRBV4-2,TGTGCCAGCAGCCAAGACCTAGCAGACAGGGCGGCCGGCTACACCTTC,CASSQDLADRAAGYTF
TRBJ1-4,.,.,TRBV12-5,TGTGCTAGTGGTTTGGTGACGTTAGCGGCTCGGAAACTGTTTTTT,CASGLVTLAARKLFF
TRBJ1-2,TRBD1,.,TRBV24-1,TGTGCCACCAGTGATCCAAGGACAGGGGGCAGCTATGGCTACACCTTC,CATSDPRTGGSYGYTF